This entry is about one T cell receptor beta chain. This entry belongs to a study of T cell responses to AZD1222 COVID-19 vaccine. Clones were sequenced by immunoSEQ multiplex PCR, and TCRdb holds only the in-frame ones, with some missing. The sample contains roughly 120,000 clones, 85% to 90% of which appear only once. The TCR sequence derives from an adult in good health. Sequenced material: peripheral blood, taken on day 0 of AZD1222 vaccination.

The CDR3 coding sequence is TGCGCCAGCAGCCAAGGAGGAAATCAGCCCCAGCATTTT. Protein sequence: CASSQGGNQPQHF. The rearrangement links TRBV4-1 to TRBJ1-5; D unresolved. V gave up 1 base and J gave up 4 bases, with 5 bases separating them. The CDR3 consists of 13 residues. From germline, CDR1 is MGHRA and CDR2 YSYEKL.